Sequencing of this TCR beta chain was carried out in a study of OX40 agonist ivuxolimab in advanced cancers. Study-wide results and caveats: Determination of antigen specificity was not performed for the expanded peripheral T cells. Within 6 weeks, CD4+ and CD8+ blood T cells expanded clonally at 0.1 to 3.0 mg/kg. Expanded clones belonging to CD8+ T cells outnumbered, on average, those of CD4+. Nonresponders included some who also had low normalized T-cell clonal expansion.

As for this clone: Its cognate antigen is unknown.

V shed 0 bases, J shed 6 bases, and the junction held 5 bases outside the gene matches. Germline CDR1 SGHNT, CDR2 YYREEE (reference sequence). The CDR3 is 15 amino acids. Using immunoSEQ multiplex PCR, the repertoire was profiled, and TCRdb retains in-frame clones only, with some absent. The repertoire holds tens of thousands of clones, with 80% to 90% as singletons. The chain has TRBV5-4 and TRBJ2-3; 9 bases are shared with TRBD2. The input for sequencing was CD4+ or CD8+ T cells sorted from blood, taken in a trial of the OX40 agonist ivuxolimab. This sequence originates from an adult with an advanced solid tumor such as melanoma, head and neck, liver or kidney cancer. The CDR3 nucleotides are TGTGCCAGCAGCTTGGACGCGGGGGGGCACGATACGCAGTATTTT. Amino acids: CASSLDAGGHDTQYF. The whole variable domain, filled in from reference TRBV5-4 and TRBJ2-3, reads ETGVTQSPTHLIKTRGQQVTLRCSSQSGHNTVSWYQQALGQGPQFIFQYYREEENGRGNFPPRFSGLQFPNYSSELNVNALELDDSALYLCASSLDAGGHDTQYFGPGTRLTVL.